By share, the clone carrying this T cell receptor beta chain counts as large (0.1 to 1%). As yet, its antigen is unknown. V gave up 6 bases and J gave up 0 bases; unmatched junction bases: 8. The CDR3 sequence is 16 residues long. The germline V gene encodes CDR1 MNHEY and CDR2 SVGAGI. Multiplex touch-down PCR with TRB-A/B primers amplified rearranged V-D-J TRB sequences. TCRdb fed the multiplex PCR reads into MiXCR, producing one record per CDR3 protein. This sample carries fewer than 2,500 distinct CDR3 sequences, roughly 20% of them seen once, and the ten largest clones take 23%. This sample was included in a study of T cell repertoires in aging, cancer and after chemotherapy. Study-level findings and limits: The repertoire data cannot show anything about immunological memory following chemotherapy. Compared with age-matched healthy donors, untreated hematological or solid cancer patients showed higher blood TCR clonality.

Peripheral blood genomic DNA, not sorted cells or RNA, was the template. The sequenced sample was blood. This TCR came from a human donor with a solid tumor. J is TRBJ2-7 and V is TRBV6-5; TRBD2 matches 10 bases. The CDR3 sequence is CASRSGTSDSSYEQYF. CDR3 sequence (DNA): TGTGCCAGCAGGTCCGGGACTAGCGACAGCTCCTACGAGCAGTACTTC.